This T cell receptor beta chain was found in a study of cytomegalovirus exposure and HLA in healthy donors. Germline values: CDR1 SEHNR, CDR2 FQNEAQ (reference sequence). The CDR3 loop spans 15 amino acids. Trimming at V came to 5 bases and at J to 0 bases, leaving 5 bases not matched to a gene. Primers: 60 Vbeta forward and 13 Jbeta reverse. The data were produced by immunoSEQ multiplex PCR, yet TCRdb's version contains in-frame clones alone and is incomplete. The sample features roughly 77,000 clones, with about 4.6% in its top ten. A note on this clone: The antigen remains undetermined.

Overall study results and limits: The study flagged roughly 160 TCR beta chains as cytomegalovirus-associated. Researchers reported from a later analysis that most CMV-associated TCR beta chains appeared HLA-restricted.

V is TRBV7-9 and J is TRBJ1-1; 8 bases align to TRBD1. The receptor was derived from a man aged 25 to 40 in good health and CMV-seronegative. Sequencing was performed on PBMCs. The CDR3 DNA follows: TGTGCCAGCAGCCCCACGACAGGGGTGAACACTGAAGCTTTCTTT. Protein sequence: CASSPTTGVNTEAFF.